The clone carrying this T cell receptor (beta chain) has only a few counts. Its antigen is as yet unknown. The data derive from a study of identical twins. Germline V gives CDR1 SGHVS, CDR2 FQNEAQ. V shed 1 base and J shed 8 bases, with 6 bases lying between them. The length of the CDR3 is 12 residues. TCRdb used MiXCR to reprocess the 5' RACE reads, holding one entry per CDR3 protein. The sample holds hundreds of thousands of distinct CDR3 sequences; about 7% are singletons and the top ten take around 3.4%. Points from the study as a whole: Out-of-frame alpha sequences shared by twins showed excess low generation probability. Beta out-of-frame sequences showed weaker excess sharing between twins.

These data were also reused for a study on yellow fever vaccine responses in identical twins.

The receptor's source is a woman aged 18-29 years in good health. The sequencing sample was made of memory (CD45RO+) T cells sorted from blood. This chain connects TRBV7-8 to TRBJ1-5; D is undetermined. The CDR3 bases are TGTGCCAGCAGCTTAGAGTTTGAGCCCCAGCATTTT. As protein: CASSLEFEPQHF. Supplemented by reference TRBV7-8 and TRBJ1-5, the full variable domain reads GAGVSQSPRYKVAKRGQDVALRCDPISGHVSLFWYQQALGQGPEFLTYFQNEAQLDKSGLPSDRFFAERPEGSVSTLKIQRTQQEDSAVYLCASSLEFEPQHFGDGTRLSIL.